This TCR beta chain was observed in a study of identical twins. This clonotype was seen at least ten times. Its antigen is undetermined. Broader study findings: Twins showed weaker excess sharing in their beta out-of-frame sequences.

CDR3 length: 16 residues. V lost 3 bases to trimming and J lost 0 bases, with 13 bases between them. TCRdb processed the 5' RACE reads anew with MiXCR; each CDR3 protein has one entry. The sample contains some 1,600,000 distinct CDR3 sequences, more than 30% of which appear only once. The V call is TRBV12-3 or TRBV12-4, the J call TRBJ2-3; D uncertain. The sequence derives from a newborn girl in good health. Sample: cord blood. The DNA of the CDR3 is TGTGCCAGCAGTTTCGTTTCCATCTCTAGCACAGATACGCAGTATTTT. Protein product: CASSFVSISSTDTQYF.